These 13 T cell receptor beta chains were all obtained from the same sample, sequenced in a study of T-cell memory formation after mild COVID-19. TCRdb independently ran MiXCR on the 5' RACE reads; one entry per CDR3 protein. The profile shows some 250,000 distinct CDR3 sequences, roughly 18% of them singletons. Sequencing input: PBMCs or a T cell subset sorted from them (not recorded which). All receptors come from a man younger than 30 who had mild COVID-19 (a few samples of this study predate the infection). Cell type and time point are not known.

This chain joins TRBV6-5 and TRBJ1-2, with TRBD1 matching 7 bases. V lost 5 bases and J lost 2; bases outside the gene matches: 8. The CDR3 consists of 15 residues. Per germline, CDR1 MNHEY and CDR2 SVGAGI. Here the CDR3 DNA reads TGTGCCAGCAGTACCGCTGGGACAGCCAACTATGGCTACACCTTC. Its translation: CASSTAGTANYGYTF.

This chain connects TRBV6-5 to TRBJ1-1, with D tentatively TRBD1 (5 bases). Trimming cost V 8 bases and J 1 base, with 11 bases left between them. Germline assignment: CDR1 MNHEY and CDR2 SVGAGI. The CDR3 runs 13 residues. CDR3 in amino acids: CASGGVENTEAFF. In DNA form, the CDR3 reads TGTGCCAGCGGGGGAGTGGAGAACACTGAAGCTTTCTTT.

This chain uses TRBV25-1 with TRBJ2-7; D possibly uses TRBD1 or TRBD2 (5 bases each). V lost 6 bases and J lost 0, with 12 bases in between. CDR3 length: 14 residues. Germline CDR1 is MGHDK and CDR2 is SYGVNS. CDR3 bases: TGTGCCAGCAGCCGGGCAGGGAGCTCCTACGAGCAGTACTTC. Protein sequence: CASSRAGSSYEQYF.

The V gene is TRBV20-1, the J gene TRBJ1-6; D unresolved. The V gene's germline CDR1 is DFQATT and CDR2 SNEGSKA (reference sequence). This CDR3 is built from 14 residues. V lost 5 bases and J lost 7, with 15 bases in between. CDR3 bases: TGCAGTGCTTCCGCCCGGACGGCCAATTCACCCCTCCACTTT. Residues: CSASARTANSPLHF.

In this sample, this clonotype turned up a few times. The chain employs TRBV12-3 or TRBV12-4 and TRBJ2-3; D ambiguous. With 8 bases removed from V and 6 bases from J, the gap between germline ends came to 9 bases. CDR3 length: 11 residues. CDR3 DNA: TGTGCCAGCGCAACCGGCGATACGCAGTATTTT. Protein sequence: CASATGDTQYF.

Ten or more counts support this clonotype. The V and J genes are TRBV5-1 and TRBJ2-5, with TRBD1 identical over 9 bases. With V trimmed by 0 bases and J by 4 bases, 7 bases remained unmatched. Per germline, CDR1 SGHRS and CDR2 YFSETQ. CDR3 size: 16 residues. CDR3 sequence (DNA): TGCGCCAGCAGCTTGGGGGGAACAGGGGGCGGAGAGACCCAGTACTTC. It specifies CASSLGGTGGGETQYF.

This clonotype has only a few counts. The V gene is TRBV27, the J gene TRBJ1-1; perhaps TRBD1 as D (5 bases). Germline V lookup: CDR1 MNHEY, CDR2 SMNVEV (reference sequence). The CDR3 is made up of 14 amino acids. The V gene lost 0 bases and the J gene lost 1 base, with 6 bases spanning the gap. CDR3: CASSLSTANTEAFF. The CDR3, as DNA: TGTGCCAGCAGTTTATCGACAGCGAACACTGAAGCTTTCTTT.

This clonotype came up many times. V gene TRBV7-6 combines with J gene TRBJ2-3; TRBD2 matches at 10 bases. Germline assignment: CDR1 SGHVS and CDR2 FNYEAQ. There are 17 residues in the CDR3. J was trimmed by 4 bases and V by 3 bases; bases with no gene match: 10. As DNA, the CDR3 is TGTGCCAGCAGCTTTACCAGCGGGGGGGCGTTTGCAGATACGCAGTATTTT. Protein sequence: CASSFTSGGAFADTQYF.

The V gene is TRBV29-1, the J gene TRBJ1-2; 7 nucleotides agree with TRBD1. CDR3 size: 13 residues. V was pared by 7 bases and J by 4 bases, with 9 bases of the junction left unmatched. Germline lookup yields CDR1 SQVTM and CDR2 ANQGSEA. The CDR3 DNA follows: TGCAGCGCACGCCGGCAGGGGGGCTATGGCTACACCTTC. Residues: CSARRQGGYGYTF.

This clonotype was seen more than once but under ten times. The V and J genes are TRBV10-2 and TRBJ2-1; D may correspond to TRBD1 or TRBD2 (7 bases each). V lost 4 bases and J 4 bases, leaving 14 bases between the germline ends. The CDR3 extends over 15 amino acids. Germline-derived CDR1 and CDR2 are WSHSY and SAAADI. The CDR3 protein is CASSGGGGAYNEQFF. The DNA for the CDR3 is TGCGCCAGCAGTGGGGGAGGGGGCGCGTACAATGAGCAGTTCTTC.

This clonotype showed up just a few times. The chain recombines TRBV7-8 with TRBJ2-7; D possibly uses TRBD1 or TRBD2 (5 bases each). Germline V gene lookup returns CDR1 SGHVS and CDR2 FQNEAQ. The ends were cut back, 5 bases at V and 3 bases at J, with 20 bases in the middle. The CDR3 runs to 16 residues. CDR3 loop: CASSIGTLITNYEQYF. The DNA for the CDR3 is TGTGCCAGCAGCATAGGGACCCTGATAACTAACTACGAGCAGTACTTC.

The gene calls are TRBV3-1 and TRBJ2-2; the match to TRBD2 covers 14 bases. With 1 base clipped from V and 0 bases from J, the junction kept 4 bases outside the gene matches. The CDR3 is 19 residues long. CDR1 LGHDT and CDR2 YNNKEL come from the germline V gene (reference sequence). The CDR3 spells CASSQGGLAGGSNTGELFF. DNA for the CDR3: TGTGCCAGCAGCCAAGGCGGACTAGCGGGGGGCTCGAACACCGGGGAGCTGTTTTTT.

This clonotype was counted only a few times. The rearrangement joins TRBV7-9 to TRBJ1-1; the D is unclear. With 7 bases removed from V and 5 bases from J, the gap between germline ends came to 17 bases. This CDR3 is built from 14 residues. Germline loops: CDR1 SEHNR, CDR2 FQNEAQ (reference sequence). CDR3 region: CASTLNDGWTEAFF. The CDR3 DNA is TGTGCCAGCACCCTAAACGACGGGTGGACTGAAGCTTTCTTT.